The present T cell receptor (beta chain) was sequenced within a study of OX40 agonist ivuxolimab in advanced cancers. Profiling relied on immunoSEQ multiplex PCR, and the TCRdb table lists in-frame clones only, not all of them. The data hold 60,000 to 75,000 clones, with 84% observed a single time. The CDR3 has 16 amino acids. J gave up 1 base and V 6 bases, and 6 bases lay outside the gene matches. The germline V gene encodes CDR1 SGHVS and CDR2 FQNEAQ. Sequences were derived from CD4+ or CD8+ T cells sorted from blood, sampled in a trial of the OX40 agonist ivuxolimab. This chain uses TRBV7-8 with TRBJ2-1, with TRBD2 matching over 10 bases. The clonotype was recovered from an adult with an advanced solid tumor such as melanoma, head and neck, liver or kidney cancer. CDR3 sequence: CASRSGGAFSYNEQFF. The CDR3 coding sequence is TGTGCCAGCAGGAGCGGGGGGGCCTTTTCCTACAATGAGCAGTTCTTC. The full variable domain, with the rest looked up from reference TRBV7-8 and TRBJ2-1, is GAGVSQSPRYKVAKRGQDVALRCDPISGHVSLFWYQQALGQGPEFLTYFQNEAQLDKSGLPSDRFFAERPEGSVSTLKIQRTQQEDSAVYLCASRSGGAFSYNEQFFGPGTRLTVL.